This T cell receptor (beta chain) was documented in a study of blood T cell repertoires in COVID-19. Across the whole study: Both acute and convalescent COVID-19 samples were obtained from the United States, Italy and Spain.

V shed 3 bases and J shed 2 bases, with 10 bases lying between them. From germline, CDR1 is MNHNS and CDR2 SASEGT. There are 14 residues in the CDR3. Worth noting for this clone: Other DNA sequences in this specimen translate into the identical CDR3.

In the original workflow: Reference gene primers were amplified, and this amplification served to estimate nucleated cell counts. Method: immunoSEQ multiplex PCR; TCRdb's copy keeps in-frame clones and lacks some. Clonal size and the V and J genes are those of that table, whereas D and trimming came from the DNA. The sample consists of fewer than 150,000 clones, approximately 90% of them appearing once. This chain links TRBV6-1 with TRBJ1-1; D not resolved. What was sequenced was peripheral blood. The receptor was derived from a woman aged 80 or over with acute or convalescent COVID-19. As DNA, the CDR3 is TGTGCCAGCAGTGAGAACAGAGCTAACACTGAAGCTTTCTTT. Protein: CASSENRANTEAFF.